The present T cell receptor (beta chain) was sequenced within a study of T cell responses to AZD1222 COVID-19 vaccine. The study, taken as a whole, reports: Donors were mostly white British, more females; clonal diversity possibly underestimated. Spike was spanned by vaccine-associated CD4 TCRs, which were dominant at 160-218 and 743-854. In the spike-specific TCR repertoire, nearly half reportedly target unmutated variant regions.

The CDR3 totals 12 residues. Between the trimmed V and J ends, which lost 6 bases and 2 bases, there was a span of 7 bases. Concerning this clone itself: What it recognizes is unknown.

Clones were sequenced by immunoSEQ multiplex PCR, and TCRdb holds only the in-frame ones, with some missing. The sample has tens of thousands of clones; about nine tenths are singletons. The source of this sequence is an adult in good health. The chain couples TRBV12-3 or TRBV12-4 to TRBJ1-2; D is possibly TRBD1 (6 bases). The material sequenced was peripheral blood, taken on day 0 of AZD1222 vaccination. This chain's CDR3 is CASRRGNYGYTF. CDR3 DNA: TGTGCCAGCAGGAGGGGGAACTATGGCTACACCTTC.